A single sample gave rise to the 23 T cell receptor beta chains below, sequenced in a study of neurological immune-mediated disorders. TCRdb used MiXCR to reprocess the 5' RACE reads, holding one entry per CDR3 protein. The sample shows some 42,000 distinct CDR3 sequences, roughly 11% of them seen only once. Sample: CD4+ T cells from blood. The receptors were gathered from a young woman with HTLV-1-associated myelopathy (HAM/TSP).

The sample holds many counts of this clonotype. The rearrangement uses TRBV7-9 and TRBJ2-3, with TRBD2 identical over 9 bases. Germline values: CDR1 SEHNR, CDR2 FQNEAQ (reference sequence). Trimming cost V 3 bases and J 10 bases; bases outside gene matches: 8. The CDR3 extends over 14 amino acids. DNA for the CDR3: TGTGCCAGCAGCTTTGGTGCGGGGGGGCGTTCGCAGTATTTT. Translated, it gives CASSFGAGGRSQYF.

This clonotype was seen ten or more times. The chain employs TRBV5-1 and TRBJ2-1; 13 bases align to TRBD2. The CDR3 has 20 residues. J lost 0 bases, V lost 4 bases, and 13 bases had no gene match. Germline CDR1 and CDR2: SGHRS and YFSETQ. CDR3 in amino acids: CASSPSGLAGVSSSYNEQFF. The CDR3 region has the DNA TGCGCCAGCAGCCCCTCCGGACTAGCGGGGGTTTCCAGCTCCTACAATGAGCAGTTCTTC.

In its sample, this clonotype was seen many times. The chain carries TRBV5-5 and TRBJ1-5; D call uncertain. This CDR3 is 12 amino acids long. Germline V gives CDR1 SGHKS, CDR2 YYEKEE (reference sequence). The V end was cut by 3 bases, the J end by 4 bases, with 5 bases between. Here the CDR3 DNA reads TGTGCCAGCAGCTCTGCTAATCAGCCCCAGCATTTT. It translates to CASSSANQPQHF. Drawing the rest from reference TRBV5-5 and TRBJ1-5, the complete variable domain is DAGVTQSPTHLIKTRGQQVTLRCSPISGHKSVSWYQQVLGQGPQFIFQYYEKEERGRGNFPDRFSARQFPNYSSELNVNALLLGDSALYLCASSSANQPQHFGDGTRLSIL.

Many counts were recorded for this clonotype. The chain has TRBV7-9 and TRBJ2-2; D remains unclear. V dropped 5 bases and J dropped 5 bases, with 9 bases sitting between them. CDR1 and CDR2 (germline): SEHNR, FQNEAQ (reference sequence). This CDR3 comprises 13 residues. CDR3 residues: CASSQSMTGELFF. The CDR3 DNA follows: TGTGCCAGCAGCCAATCAATGACCGGGGAGCTGTTTTTT.

This clonotype was seen at least ten times. The chain uses TRBV9 and TRBJ1-1; D ambiguous. The V gene's germline CDR1 is SGDLS and CDR2 YYNGEE. Trimming pared 0 bases from V and 3 bases from J, leaving 9 bases between. This CDR3 region has 14 residues. The CDR3 sequence is CASSVEDGHTEAFF. Written as DNA, the CDR3 is TGTGCCAGCAGCGTAGAAGATGGACACACTGAAGCTTTCTTT.

There are many counts of this clonotype. V is TRBV5-5 and J is TRBJ2-1; D is uncertain. Between the trimmed V and J ends, which lost 4 bases and 5 bases, there was a span of 10 bases. The CDR3 is 13 amino acids. Germline values: CDR1 SGHKS, CDR2 YYEKEE (reference sequence). The CDR3 sequence: CASSHPHDNEQFF. The CDR3 bases are TGTGCCAGCAGCCATCCCCACGACAATGAGCAGTTCTTC.

This clonotype was counted many times. V is TRBV20-1 and J is TRBJ1-2; tentatively, D is TRBD1 (5 bases). Germline V CDR1 and CDR2: DFQATT, SNEGSKA (reference sequence). The CDR3 contains 13 residues. Trimming took 1 base from V and 4 from J, leaving 10 bases between them. CDR3 DNA sequence: TGCAGTGCTAGAGGCGGGGACCTCTATGGCTACACCTTC. Residues: CSARGGDLYGYTF.

Ten or more counts support this clonotype. The V gene is TRBV7-9, the J gene TRBJ1-2, with D hard to call. The V and J ends lost 5 bases and 4 bases respectively, with 11 bases between them. The CDR3 consists of 13 residues. The germline V gene has CDR1 SEHNR and CDR2 FQNEAQ (reference sequence). In nucleotides, the CDR3 is TGTGCCAGCAGCCCAAGCAGGATCTATGGCTACACCTTC. Amino acids: CASSPSRIYGYTF.

This clonotype came up many times. This sequence joins TRBV6-6 and TRBJ2-3; either TRBD1 or TRBD2 may fit D (6 bases each). V lost 5 bases and J lost 6, with 18 bases in between. The CDR3 covers 15 residues. Germline lookup yields CDR1 MNHNY and CDR2 SVGAGI (reference sequence). Written as DNA, the CDR3 is TGTGCCAGCAGTCGTACGGGGGCCTTGCCGGATACGCAGTATTTT. This sequence encodes CASSRTGALPDTQYF.

This clonotype came up many times. The chain links TRBV10-3 to TRBJ1-5, with D uncertain. Trimming cost V 3 bases and J 0 bases, with 6 bases left between them. CDR3 length equals 14 residues. Germline assignment: CDR1 ENHRY and CDR2 SYGVKD. DNA for the CDR3: TGTGCCATCAGTGAACTGGATAGCAATCAGCCCCAGCATTTT. It codes for CAISELDSNQPQHF.

This clonotype was observed at least ten times. This chain joins TRBV20-1 and TRBJ2-7; 11 bases map to TRBD2. The germline V gene has CDR1 DFQATT and CDR2 SNEGSKA (reference sequence). The CDR3 sequence is 16 residues long. V lost 2 bases and J lost 2; bases outside the gene matches: 8. CDR3: CSARNFLAGGTYEQYF. The CDR3 DNA reads as TGCAGTGCTAGAAACTTCCTAGCGGGGGGCACCTACGAGCAGTACTTC.

At least ten counts were recorded for this clonotype. The chain links TRBV3-1 to TRBJ2-3, with 8 bases fitting TRBD2. Trimming took 4 bases from V and 2 from J; bases not matched to a gene: 5. This CDR3 is 15 amino acids long. The germline CDR1 and CDR2 sequences are LGHDT and YNNKEL (reference sequence). CDR3 nucleotides: TGTGCCAGCAGCCGTCCGGGGGGGTTCACAGATACGCAGTATTTT. The encoded protein is CASSRPGGFTDTQYF.

The table lists this clonotype with many counts. The V and J genes are TRBV24-1 and TRBJ2-2; tentatively, D is TRBD2 (7 bases). Per germline, CDR1 KGHDR and CDR2 SFDVKD. The CDR3 spans 17 residues. Trimming took off 4 bases at V and 1 base at J, with 15 bases between the two ends. The CDR3 reads CATSDPLGGQNTGELFF. CDR3 DNA sequence: TGTGCCACCAGTGACCCCTTGGGGGGGCAGAACACCGGGGAGCTGTTTTTT.

This clonotype was seen ten or more times. The J gene is TRBJ2-7, the V gene TRBV5-1, with 7 bases matching TRBD1. The CDR3 sequence is 15 residues long. J lost 5 bases, V lost 3 bases, and 11 bases had no gene match. The germline CDR1 and CDR2 sequences are SGHRS and YFSETQ. This CDR3 is CASSSGDSRRNEQYF. CDR3 nucleotide sequence: TGCGCCAGCAGCTCCGGGGACAGCCGCCGGAACGAGCAGTACTTC.

The sample holds many counts of this clonotype. V is TRBV10-1 and J is TRBJ2-4; 10 bases align to TRBD2. The CDR3 is made up of 19 amino acids. Germline V lookup: CDR1 WNHNN, CDR2 SYGVQD (reference sequence). J gave up 1 base and V 2 bases, and 11 bases lay outside the gene matches. CDR3 nucleotides: TGCGCCAGCAGTGAGCTGGGAATGGAGCGGGGGGGGGCCAAAAACATTCAGTACTTC. This gives the protein CASSELGMERGGAKNIQYF.

The sample holds many counts of this clonotype. CDR3 region: CASSPQSGTANYGYTF. DNA of the CDR3: TGTGCCAGCAGCCCGCAATCCGGGACCGCTAACTATGGCTACACCTTC. The gene calls are TRBV7-8 and TRBJ1-2; D perhaps matches TRBD1 (5 bases). V lost 5 bases and J 0 bases, leaving 16 bases between the germline ends. The germline CDR1 and CDR2 sequences are SGHVS and FQNEAQ. The CDR3 sequence is 16 residues long. Full variable domain (outside the CDR3, taken from reference TRBV7-8 and TRBJ1-2): GAGVSQSPRYKVAKRGQDVALRCDPISGHVSLFWYQQALGQGPEFLTYFQNEAQLDKSGLPSDRFFAERPEGSVSTLKIQRTQQEDSAVYLCASSPQSGTANYGYTFGSGTRLTVV.

This clonotype was counted at least ten times. This chain joins TRBV20-1 and TRBJ2-3; 7 bases fit TRBD2. V trimming: 1 base; J trimming: 1 base; junction bases outside the gene matches: 11. Per the germline V gene, CDR1 is DFQATT and CDR2 is SNEGSKA (reference sequence). The CDR3 is 17 amino acids. Here the CDR3 reads CSARVPGGGPGTDTQYF. The CDR3 bases are TGCAGTGCTAGAGTTCCCGGCGGGGGACCCGGCACAGATACGCAGTATTTT.

This clonotype was detected ten times or more. J is TRBJ2-2 and V is TRBV19; D assignment may be TRBD1 or TRBD2 (5 bases each). Trimming took off 3 bases at V and 8 bases at J, with 16 bases between the two ends. The CDR3 sequence is 15 residues long. The V gene's germline CDR1 is LNHDA and CDR2 SQIVND (reference sequence). The DNA of the CDR3 is TGTGCCAGTAGTATCGGGGCAAGTCCGACGGGGGAGCTGTTTTTT. Amino acid sequence: CASSIGASPTGELFF. Based on the CDR3 plus reference TRBV19 and TRBJ2-2, the full variable domain is DGGITQSPKYLFRKEGQNVTLSCEQNLNHDAMYWYRQDPGQGLRLIYYSQIVNDFQKGDIAEGYSVSREKKESFPLTVTSAQKNPTAFYLCASSIGASPTGELFFGEGSRLTVL.

This clonotype was picked up many times. The V gene is TRBV5-1, the J gene TRBJ1-4, with TRBD1 identical over 7 bases. Looked up from germline, CDR1 is SGHRS and CDR2 is YFSETQ. V lost 3 bases to trimming and J lost 8 bases; unmatched junction nucleotides: 10. The length of the CDR3 is 15 residues. CDR3 region: CASSSTPGGSEKLFF. DNA for the CDR3: TGCGCCAGCAGCTCCACTCCAGGGGGATCAGAAAAACTGTTTTTT. The entire variable domain, with the rest obtained from reference TRBV5-1 and TRBJ1-4, is as follows: KAGVTQTPRYLIKTRGQQVTLSCSPISGHRSVSWYQQTPGQGLQFLFEYFSETQRNKGNFPGRFSGRQFSNSRSEMNVSTLELGDSALYLCASSSTPGGSEKLFFGSGTQLSVL.

This clonotype showed up many times. The chain joins TRBV5-8 to TRBJ1-2; no firm D call. The germline V gene encodes CDR1 SGHTS and CDR2 YDEGEE. CDR3 size: 17 residues. The germline V and J ends were trimmed by 1 base and 0 bases, with 16 bases remaining between them. As DNA, the CDR3 is TGTGCCAGCAGCTTGTTAGGCCAGACTCGAGCTAACTATGGCTACACCTTC. Its translation is CASSLLGQTRANYGYTF.

This clonotype has ten or more counts. The V and J genes are TRBV3-1 and TRBJ1-2; D remains ambiguous. Germline CDR1 is LGHDT and CDR2 is YNNKEL (reference sequence). The germline V and J ends were trimmed by 6 bases and 0 bases, with 14 bases remaining between them. The CDR3 contains 15 residues. In nucleotides, the CDR3 is TGTGCCAGCAGACACAAGAGAGCAGCTAACTATGGCTACACCTTC. It specifies CASRHKRAANYGYTF.

Many counts were recorded for this clonotype. The chain employs TRBV5-6 and TRBJ2-2, with D possibly being TRBD1 (5 bases). This CDR3 has 15 amino acids. V lost 3 bases and J lost 5, with 14 bases in between. CDR1 and CDR2 (germline): SGHDT, YYEEEE. This CDR3 reads CASSSGSRVTGELFF. CDR3 sequence (DNA): TGTGCCAGCAGCTCAGGGTCGAGAGTAACCGGGGAGCTGTTTTTT.

V and J are TRBV19 and TRBJ2-1; possible D gene TRBD2, 5 bases. V shed 5 bases and J shed 0 bases, with 11 bases lying between them. The germline V gene has CDR1 LNHDA and CDR2 SQIVND (reference sequence). The CDR3 runs 15 residues. This chain's CDR3 is CASSASGGSYNEQFF. The CDR3 coding sequence is TGTGCCAGTAGTGCCAGCGGTGGCTCCTACAATGAGCAGTTCTTC.